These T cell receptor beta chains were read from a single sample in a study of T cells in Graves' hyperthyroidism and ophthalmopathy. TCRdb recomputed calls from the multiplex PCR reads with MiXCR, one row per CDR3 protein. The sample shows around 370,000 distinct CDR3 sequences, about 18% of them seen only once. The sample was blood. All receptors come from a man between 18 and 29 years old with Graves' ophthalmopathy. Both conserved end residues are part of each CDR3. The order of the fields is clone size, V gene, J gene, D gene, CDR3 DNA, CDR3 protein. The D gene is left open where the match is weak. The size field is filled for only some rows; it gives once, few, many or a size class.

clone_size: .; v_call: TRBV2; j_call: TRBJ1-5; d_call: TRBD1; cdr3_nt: TGTGCCAGCAGCGCCCACCGGGACAGTATCTATAGCAATCAGCCCCAGCATTTT; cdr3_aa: CASSAHRDSIYSNQPQHF
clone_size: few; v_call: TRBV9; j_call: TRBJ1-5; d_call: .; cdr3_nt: TGTGCCAGCAGCGGCGAGGATAGCAATCAGCCCCAGCATTTT; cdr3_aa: CASSGEDSNQPQHF
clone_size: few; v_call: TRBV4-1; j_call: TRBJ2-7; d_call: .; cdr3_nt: TGCGCCAGCAGCCAAGTGGGCAGGAGCTCCTACGAGCAGTACTTC; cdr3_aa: CASSQVGRSSYEQYF
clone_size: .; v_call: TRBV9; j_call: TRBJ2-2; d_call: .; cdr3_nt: TGTGCCAGCAGCTACAGGCACGGGGAGCTGTTTTTT; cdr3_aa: CASSYRHGELFF
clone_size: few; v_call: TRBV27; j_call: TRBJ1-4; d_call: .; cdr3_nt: TGTGCCAGCAGTTTTTTGTGGGGCCGGGGGGCGGAAAAACTGTTTTTT; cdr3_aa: CASSFLWGRGAEKLFF
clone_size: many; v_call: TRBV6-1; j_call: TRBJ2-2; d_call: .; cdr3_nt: TGTGCCAGCAGAATCACCGGGGAGCTGTTTTTT; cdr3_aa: CASRITGELFF
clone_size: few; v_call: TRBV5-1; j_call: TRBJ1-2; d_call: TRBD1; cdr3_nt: TGTGCCAGCAGCTTATCCGGGACAGGCTATGGCTACACCTTC; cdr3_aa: CASSLSGTGYGYTF
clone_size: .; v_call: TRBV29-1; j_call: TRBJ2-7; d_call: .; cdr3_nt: TGCAGCGTGACCCCCCAAGCAGGGAGGAACGAGCAGTACTTC; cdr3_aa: CSVTPQAGRNEQYF
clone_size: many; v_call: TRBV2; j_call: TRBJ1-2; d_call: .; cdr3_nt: TGTGCCAGCAGTGAGAACAGGAGACCTTATGGCTACACCTTC; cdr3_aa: CASSENRRPYGYTF
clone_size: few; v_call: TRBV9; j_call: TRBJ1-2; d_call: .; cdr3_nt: TGTGCCAGCAGCGTATCTAGGACAGAGGTCGGCAGCTACACCTTC; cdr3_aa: CASSVSRTEVGSYTF
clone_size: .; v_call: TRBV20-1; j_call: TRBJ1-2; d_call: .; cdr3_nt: TGCAGTGCCGGCAGCGGGGGCGACGGCTGCACCTTC; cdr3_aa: CSAGSGGDGCTF
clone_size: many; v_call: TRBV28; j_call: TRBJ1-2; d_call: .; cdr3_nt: TGTGCCAGCAGTTCCGGCGTCTCTATGGGGAGCTACACCTTC; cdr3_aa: CASSSGVSMGSYTF
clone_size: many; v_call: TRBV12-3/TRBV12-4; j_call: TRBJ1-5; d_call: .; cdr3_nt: TGTGCCAGCAGTTTGTTTAAGGGGAGTAGGTGGGATCAGCCCCAGCATTTT; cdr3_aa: CASSLFKGSRWDQPQHF
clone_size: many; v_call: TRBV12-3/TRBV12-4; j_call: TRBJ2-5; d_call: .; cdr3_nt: TGTGCCAGCATCATGACAGGAGTAGAGACCCAGTACTTC; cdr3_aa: CASIMTGVETQYF
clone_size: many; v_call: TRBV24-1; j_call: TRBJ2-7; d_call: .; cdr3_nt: TGTGCCACCAGTGACCTGGACGGCTACGAGCAGTACTTC; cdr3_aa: CATSDLDGYEQYF
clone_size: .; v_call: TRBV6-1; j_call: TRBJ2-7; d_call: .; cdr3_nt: TGTGCCGGAAGTAAGGGAGGCTCCTACGAGCAGTACTTC; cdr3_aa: CAGSKGGSYEQYF
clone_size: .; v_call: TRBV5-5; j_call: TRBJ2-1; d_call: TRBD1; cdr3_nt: TGTGCCAGCAGCAGAGACAGGGAATACAATGAGCAGTTCTTC; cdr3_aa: CASSRDREYNEQFF
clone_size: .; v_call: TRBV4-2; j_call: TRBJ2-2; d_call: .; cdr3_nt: TGTGCCAGCAGCCTACGGGACCTCGCGAACACCGGGGAGCTGTTTTTT; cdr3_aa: CASSLRDLANTGELFF
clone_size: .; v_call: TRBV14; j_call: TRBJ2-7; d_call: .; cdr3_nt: TGTGCCAGCAGCCAACAGTCGGGACCCTACGAGCAGTACTTC; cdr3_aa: CASSQQSGPYEQYF
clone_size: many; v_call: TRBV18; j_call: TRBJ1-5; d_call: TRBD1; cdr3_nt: TGTGCCAGCTCTCGGGACAGTTGGCAGGGGCAGCCCCAGCATTTT; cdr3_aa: CASSRDSWQGQPQHF
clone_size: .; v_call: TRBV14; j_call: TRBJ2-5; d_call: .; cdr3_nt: TGTGCCAGCAGCCACTACGAGACCCAGTACTTC; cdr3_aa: CASSHYETQYF
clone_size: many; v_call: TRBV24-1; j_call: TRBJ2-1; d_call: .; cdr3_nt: TGTGCCACCAGTGATTTGGAACCGCCGAATGAGCAGTTCTTC; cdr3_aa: CATSDLEPPNEQFF
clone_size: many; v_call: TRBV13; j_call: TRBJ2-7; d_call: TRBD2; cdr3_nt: TGTGCCAGCAGCTCCGGGGGGTCCCCCTACGAGCAGTACTTC; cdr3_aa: CASSSGGSPYEQYF
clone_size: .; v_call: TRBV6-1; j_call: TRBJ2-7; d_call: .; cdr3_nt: TGTGCCAGCCTCGAAGGGGCCCCCTCCTACGAGCAGTACTTC; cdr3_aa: CASLEGAPSYEQYF
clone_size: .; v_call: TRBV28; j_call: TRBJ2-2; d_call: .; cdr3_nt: TGTGCCAGCAGTTTATACATGGGTGGTTCGGTGGCTGATAGCACCGGGGAGCTGTTTTTT; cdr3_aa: CASSLYMGGSVADSTGELFF
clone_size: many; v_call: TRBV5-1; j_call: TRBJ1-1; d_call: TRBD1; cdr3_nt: TGCGCCAGCAGCGATTACAGGGGTCGCAATGAAGCTTTCTTT; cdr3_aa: CASSDYRGRNEAFF
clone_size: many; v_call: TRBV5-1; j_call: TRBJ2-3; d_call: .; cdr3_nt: TGCGCCAGCAGCTTGGACTCGCCCTCAGCGAGAGATACGCAGTATTTT; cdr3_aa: CASSLDSPSARDTQYF
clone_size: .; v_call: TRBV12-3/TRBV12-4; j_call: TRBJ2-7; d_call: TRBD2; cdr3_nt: TGTGCCAGCAGGGCCATTAGCGGGGGGGCGAAGGAGCAGTACTTC; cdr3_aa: CASRAISGGAKEQYF
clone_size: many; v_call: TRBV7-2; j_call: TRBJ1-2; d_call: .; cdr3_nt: TGTGCCAGCAGCTTAGAGCGCGGGGGCTACACCTTC; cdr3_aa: CASSLERGGYTF
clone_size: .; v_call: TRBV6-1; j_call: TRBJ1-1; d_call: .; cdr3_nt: TGTGCCAGCAGTGAAAGACAGGTTAACACTGAAGCTTTCTTT; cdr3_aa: CASSERQVNTEAFF
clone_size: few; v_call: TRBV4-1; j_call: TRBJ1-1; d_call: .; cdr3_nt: TGCGCCAGCAGCCAAGTGAAGGGTGGGACTGAAGCTTTCTTT; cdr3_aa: CASSQVKGGTEAFF
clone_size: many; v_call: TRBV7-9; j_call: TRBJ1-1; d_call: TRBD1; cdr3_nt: TGTGCTTGGGACAGGGGAAACACTGAAGCTTTCTTT; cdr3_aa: CAWDRGNTEAFF
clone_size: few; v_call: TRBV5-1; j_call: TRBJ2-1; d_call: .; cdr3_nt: TGCGCCAGCAGCTTTAACGGGGACTGGGATGAGCAGTTCTTC; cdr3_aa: CASSFNGDWDEQFF
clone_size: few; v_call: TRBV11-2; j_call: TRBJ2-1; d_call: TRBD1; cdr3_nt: TGTGCCAGCAGCTTCGGGGACAGGGACACCTACAATGAGCAGTTCTTC; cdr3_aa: CASSFGDRDTYNEQFF